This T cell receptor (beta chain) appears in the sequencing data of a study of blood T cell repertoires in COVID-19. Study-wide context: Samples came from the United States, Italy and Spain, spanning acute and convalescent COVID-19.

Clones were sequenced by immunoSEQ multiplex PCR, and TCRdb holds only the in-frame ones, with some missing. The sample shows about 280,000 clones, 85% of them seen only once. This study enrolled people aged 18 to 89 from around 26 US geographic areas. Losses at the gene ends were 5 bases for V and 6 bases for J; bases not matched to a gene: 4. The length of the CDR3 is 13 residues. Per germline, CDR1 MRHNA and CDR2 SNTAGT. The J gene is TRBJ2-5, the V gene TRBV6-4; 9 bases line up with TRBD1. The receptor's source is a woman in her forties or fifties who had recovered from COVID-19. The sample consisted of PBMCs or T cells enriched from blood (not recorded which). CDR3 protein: CASSPDRGQTQYF. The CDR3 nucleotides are TGTGCCAGCAGTCCGGACAGGGGACAGACCCAGTACTTC.